This record looks at one T cell receptor (beta chain) sequence and its context. Its cognate antigen is unknown. The data originate from a study of cytomegalovirus exposure and HLA in healthy donors. General study results and limits: The authors enumerated 150 to 200 TCR beta chains as linked to cytomegalovirus.

The PCR was carried out with 60 Vbeta primers and 13 Jbeta primers. Assay: immunoSEQ multiplex PCR; the TCRdb copy retains only in-frame clones and omits some. The profile shows roughly 120,000 clones, 75% to 85% of them singletons. Germline assignment: CDR1 SGHRS and CDR2 YFSETQ. The CDR3 has 13 residues. V lost 4 bases to trimming and J lost 6 bases; unmatched junction nucleotides: 1. The receptor comes from a man between 40 and 49 years old in good health and CMV-seronegative. The rearrangement uses TRBV5-1 and TRBJ2-1, with 10 nucleotides matching TRBD1. The sequencing sample was made of PBMCs. The CDR3: CASSRTGGNEQFF. CDR3 in DNA: TGCGCCAGCAGCAGGACAGGGGGCAATGAGCAGTTCTTC.